These T cell receptor beta chains were read from a single sample in a study of blood T cell repertoires in COVID-19. Using immunoSEQ multiplex PCR, the repertoire was profiled, and TCRdb retains in-frame clones only, with some absent. The table has about 210,000 clones, 65% to 90% seen once; the top ten hold approximately 2.4%. What was sequenced was peripheral blood. Source of these receptors: a man in his forties who had recovered from COVID-19. Both conserved end residues are part of each CDR3. Each record gives: J gene, clone size, V gene, CDR3 length, D gene, CDR3 DNA, CDR3 protein. A D gene is named only where the DNA matches it firmly. Rows give clone size only sometimes, using once, few, many, or a class for an expanded clone.

J gene: TRBJ2-1
clone size: once
V gene: TRBV5-1
CDR3 length: 13
D gene: .
CDR3 DNA: TGCGCCAGCAGCTGGCGGGGTTACAATGAGCAGTTCTTC
CDR3 protein: CASSWRGYNEQFF

J gene: TRBJ2-5
clone size: .
V gene: TRBV4-3
CDR3 length: 14
D gene: TRBD1
CDR3 DNA: TGCGCCAGCAGCCAAGTGGGGACAGTAGAGACCCAGTACTTC
CDR3 protein: CASSQVGTVETQYF

J gene: TRBJ2-7
clone size: .
V gene: TRBV3-1/TRBV3-2
CDR3 length: 16
D gene: TRBD1
CDR3 DNA: TGTGCCAGCAGCCAACCGACCGGGACAGGGAGCGACGAGCAGTACTTC
CDR3 protein: CASSQPTGTGSDEQYF

J gene: TRBJ2-5
clone size: .
V gene: TRBV10-3
CDR3 length: 14
D gene: .
CDR3 DNA: TGTGCCATCTTCTCCGGGGTCCGAGAAGAGACCCAGTACTTC
CDR3 protein: CAIFSGVREETQYF

J gene: TRBJ2-2
clone size: once
V gene: TRBV19
CDR3 length: 14
D gene: .
CDR3 DNA: TGTGCCAGTAGTATAGAGGGGGCGATGGGGGAGCTGTTTTTT
CDR3 protein: CASSIEGAMGELFF

J gene: TRBJ2-7
clone size: .
V gene: TRBV2
CDR3 length: 13
D gene: TRBD1
CDR3 DNA: TGTGCCAGCGGGGTCGAGACAGGGGGCGAGCAGTACTTC
CDR3 protein: CASGVETGGEQYF

J gene: TRBJ1-4
clone size: .
V gene: TRBV27
CDR3 length: 15
D gene: .
CDR3 DNA: TGTGCCAGCAGCCCGGGGGGACGGAGAAATGAAAAACTGTTTTTT
CDR3 protein: CASSPGGRRNEKLFF

J gene: TRBJ2-3
clone size: .
V gene: TRBV13
CDR3 length: 18
D gene: TRBD2
CDR3 DNA: TGTGCCAGCAGCTTAGCCGGACTAGCGGGAGTAGGCACAGATACGCAGTATTTT
CDR3 protein: CASSLAGLAGVGTDTQYF

J gene: TRBJ1-1
clone size: .
V gene: TRBV3-1/TRBV3-2
CDR3 length: 12
D gene: .
CDR3 DNA: TGTGCCAGCAGCCAAGAACAGGGAGAAGCTTTCTTT
CDR3 protein: CASSQEQGEAFF

J gene: TRBJ1-1
clone size: .
V gene: TRBV19
CDR3 length: 13
D gene: TRBD1
CDR3 DNA: TGTGCCAGTAAACGACAGGGGAACACTGAAGCTTTCTTT
CDR3 protein: CASKRQGNTEAFF

J gene: TRBJ2-7
clone size: .
V gene: TRBV5-1
CDR3 length: 14
D gene: .
CDR3 DNA: TGCGCCAGCAGCTTGGGGGGCCACTCCTACGAGCAGTACTTC
CDR3 protein: CASSLGGHSYEQYF

J gene: TRBJ1-2
clone size: .
V gene: TRBV19
CDR3 length: 12
D gene: .
CDR3 DNA: TGTGCCAGTAGTATATCACAGATGGCCTACACCTTC
CDR3 protein: CASSISQMAYTF

J gene: TRBJ2-2
clone size: medium-sized
V gene: TRBV6-4
CDR3 length: 14
D gene: TRBD1
CDR3 DNA: TGTGCCACGTCCGGGACAGGGGACACCGGGGAGCTGTTTTTT
CDR3 protein: CATSGTGDTGELFF

J gene: TRBJ1-5
clone size: .
V gene: TRBV4-3
CDR3 length: 15
D gene: TRBD1
CDR3 DNA: TGCGCCAGCAGCCGATCAAGGACAGGGATTCAGCCCCAGCATTTT
CDR3 protein: CASSRSRTGIQPQHF

J gene: TRBJ2-7
clone size: .
V gene: TRBV11-3
CDR3 length: 14
D gene: .
CDR3 DNA: TGTGCCAGCAGCCAAACGCCGGACGGACTTCGGCAGTACTTC
CDR3 protein: CASSQTPDGLRQYF

J gene: TRBJ1-1
clone size: once
V gene: TRBV11-2
CDR3 length: 15
D gene: TRBD1
CDR3 DNA: TGTGCCAGCAGGACTGACAGGGGCTTTGGAACTGAAGCTTTCTTT
CDR3 protein: CASRTDRGFGTEAFF

J gene: TRBJ2-5
clone size: few
V gene: TRBV4-3
CDR3 length: 17
D gene: TRBD2
CDR3 DNA: TGCGCCAGCAGCCAAGTCATTTCTAGCGGGGGGGCAGAGACCCAGTACTTC
CDR3 protein: CASSQVISSGGAETQYF

J gene: TRBJ2-1
clone size: .
V gene: TRBV4-1
CDR3 length: 16
D gene: .
CDR3 DNA: TGCGCCAGCAGCCAAGATCCGACAGGAGCCTATGGGTCAGGGTTCTTC
CDR3 protein: CASSQDPTGAYGSGFF

J gene: TRBJ1-3
clone size: many
V gene: TRBV19
CDR3 length: 17
D gene: TRBD1
CDR3 DNA: TGTGCCAGTAGTATCCAGGGGGCGAGTCACTCTGGAAACACCATATATTTT
CDR3 protein: CASSIQGASHSGNTIYF

J gene: TRBJ1-1
clone size: .
V gene: TRBV12-3/TRBV12-4
CDR3 length: 11
D gene: TRBD1
CDR3 DNA: TGTGCCAGCAAACACAGGGGGGGAGCTTTCTTT
CDR3 protein: CASKHRGGAFF